A single sample is the source of the 29 T cell receptor beta chains below, sequenced in a study of T cells after yellow fever vaccination. TCRdb processed the 5' RACE reads anew with MiXCR; each CDR3 protein has one entry. The table records some 560,000 distinct CDR3 sequences, less than 20% of them present only once. Material: PBMCs, obtained 5 days after the first yellow fever vaccination. The receptors derive from a man aged 18 to 30 who received the YFV17D yellow fever vaccine.

This clonotype occurred many times. The chain combines TRBV12-3 or TRBV12-4 with TRBJ2-5, with TRBD2 matching 7 bases. The CDR3 spans 14 residues. The J segment lost 4 bases and the V segment lost 5 bases, leaving 7 bases of the junction unmatched. In DNA form, the CDR3 reads TGTGCCAGCAGTCTAAGACTAGCAGGAGAGACCCAGTACTTC. Amino acid sequence: CASSLRLAGETQYF.

The V gene is TRBV5-6, the J gene TRBJ2-4, with TRBD1 as a possible D gene (5 bases). The V end was cut by 6 bases, the J end by 6 bases, with 13 bases between. The CDR3 runs 13 residues. Germline V gene sequence: CDR1 SGHDT, CDR2 YYEEEE. The CDR3 reads CASTLQGANIQYF. The CDR3, as DNA: TGTGCCAGCACCCTCCAGGGCGCAAACATTCAGTACTTC.

This clonotype appeared a few times. The V call is TRBV10-1, the J call TRBJ2-7; 7 bases are shared with TRBD1. The CDR3 covers 11 residues. Looked up from germline, CDR1 is WNHNN and CDR2 is SYGVQD (reference sequence). With 9 bases clipped from V and 5 bases from J, the junction kept 4 bases outside the gene matches. The CDR3 here is CARSTGHEQYV. The CDR3 DNA reads TGCGCCAGGTCGACAGGGCACGAGCAGTACGTC.

The V gene is TRBV15, the J gene TRBJ2-2; 10 bases are shared with TRBD2. Trimming removed 0 bases from V and 5 bases from J; junction bases left unmatched: 6. This CDR3 contains 17 residues. Germline CDR1 LNHNV, CDR2 YYDKDF (reference sequence). The CDR3 coding sequence is TGTGCCACCAGCAGAGATAGGCTAGCGGGGGATACCGGGGAGCTGTTTTTT. Translating gives CATSRDRLAGDTGELFF.

This clonotype was seen a handful of times. The V call is TRBV5-1, the J call TRBJ2-4, with 8 nucleotides matching TRBD1. The CDR3 is 14 residues long. In germline, CDR1 is SGHRS, CDR2 YFSETQ. With 5 bases clipped from V and 8 bases from J, the junction kept 9 bases outside the gene matches. CDR3 sequence (DNA): TGCGCCAGCAGTCCTCAGGACAGGGAATACATTCAGTACTTC. It yields the protein CASSPQDREYIQYF.

The chain links TRBV18 to TRBJ1-1, with TRBD1 as a possible D gene (6 bases). V was pared by 3 bases and J by 5 bases, with 19 bases between. There are 16 residues in the CDR3. CDR1 is KGHSH and CDR2 is LQKENI in the germline V gene. The CDR3 bases are TGTGCCAGCTCACCGCGGGGGGCGAACGGGGAGACTGAAGCTTTCTTT. Encoded protein: CASSPRGANGETEAFF.

The chain links TRBV5-1 to TRBJ1-6, with TRBD1 as a possible D gene (6 bases). Trimming shortened V by 4 bases and J by 10 bases, and 15 bases separated the two germline ends. Germline assignment: CDR1 SGHRS and CDR2 YFSETQ. The CDR3 length is 14 residues. The CDR3 nucleotides are TGCGCCAGCAGCGAAAACAGGGATAGCTCACCCCTCCACTTT. Translating gives CASSENRDSSPLHF.

This clonotype was found a few times. V and J are TRBV6-1 and TRBJ2-2, with no clear D. Trimming removed 6 bases at V and 2 bases at J, with 13 bases between. Germline assignment: CDR1 MNHNS and CDR2 SASEGT. CDR3 size: 15 residues. CDR3 amino acids: CASSWVAYNTGELFF. The CDR3 DNA reads as TGTGCCAGCAGCTGGGTCGCCTATAACACCGGGGAGCTGTTTTTT.

This clonotype has a count of ten or more. The rearrangement joins TRBV6-5 to TRBJ1-1; TRBD1 is a possible D gene (6 bases). The CDR3 totals 15 residues. V was clipped by 0 bases and J by 1 base, with 9 bases between them. Per the germline V gene, CDR1 is MNHEY and CDR2 is SVGAGI. CDR3 in DNA: TGTGCCAGCAGTTACTCCGGGACACAGAACACTGAAGCTTTCTTT. Translating gives CASSYSGTQNTEAFF.

The chain combines TRBV5-5 with TRBJ1-5; 8 nucleotides align to TRBD1. Germline V gene lookup returns CDR1 SGHKS and CDR2 YYEKEE (reference sequence). The length of the CDR3 is 14 residues. V gave up 4 bases and J gave up 5 bases; unmatched junction bases: 5. This CDR3 reads CASSATGVDQPQHF. CDR3 DNA: TGTGCCAGCAGCGCGACAGGGGTAGATCAGCCCCAGCATTTT.

The chain combines TRBV19 with TRBJ1-6, with D possibly TRBD1 on 5 matching bases. The CDR3 runs to 12 residues. Germline V gene data show CDR1 as LNHDA and CDR2 as SQIVND (reference sequence). The V end was cut by 9 bases, the J end by 9 bases, with 12 bases between. The CDR3 DNA reads as TGTGCCAGCGGTTGGCAGGGTTCACCCCTCCACTTT. It encodes CASGWQGSPLHF. Full variable domain (outside the CDR3, taken from reference TRBV19 and TRBJ1-6): DGGITQSPKYLFRKEGQNVTLSCEQNLNHDAMYWYRQDPGQGLRLIYYSQIVNDFQKGDIAEGYSVSREKKESFPLTVTSAQKNPTAFYLCASGWQGSPLHFGNGTRLTVT.

The chain combines TRBV5-4 with TRBJ2-1; D not certain. There are 16 residues in the CDR3. The V end lost 0 bases, the J end lost 2 bases, and 12 bases lay between the germline ends. The germline V gene encodes CDR1 SGHNT and CDR2 YYREEE (reference sequence). CDR3 sequence reads: CASSLGGTATYNEQFF. The CDR3 nucleotides read TGTGCCAGCAGCTTGGGGGGAACTGCAACCTACAATGAGCAGTTCTTC.

The chain combines TRBV20-1 with TRBJ2-3; 7 nucleotides match TRBD1. The CDR3 loop spans 16 amino acids. The germline gives CDR1 DFQATT, CDR2 SNEGSKA (reference sequence). Trimming at V came to 1 base and at J to 0 bases, leaving 7 bases not matched to a gene. The CDR3 sequence: CSARGSRDRSTDTQYF. The CDR3 region has the DNA TGCAGTGCTAGAGGCTCCCGGGACAGAAGCACAGATACGCAGTATTTT.

This clonotype was observed a handful of times. The chain couples TRBV6-2 or TRBV6-3 to TRBJ2-2, with 7 bases identical to TRBD2. The V gene's germline CDR1 is MNHEY and CDR2 SVGEGT. Trimming at V came to 6 bases and at J to 5 bases, leaving 6 bases not matched to a gene. This CDR3 contains 14 residues. In DNA, the CDR3 is TGTGCCAGCAGGGCCCCGGGGGGAACCGGGGAGCTGTTTTTT. It translates to CASRAPGGTGELFF.

The chain carries TRBV5-5 and TRBJ1-5; TRBD1 matches 7 bases. With V trimmed by 4 bases and J by 4 bases, 11 bases remained unmatched. The CDR3 runs to 16 residues. In germline, CDR1 is SGHKS, CDR2 YYEKEE (reference sequence). Here the CDR3 reads CASSPGWGQSNQPQHF. Here the CDR3 DNA reads TGTGCCAGCAGCCCCGGGTGGGGACAGTCAAATCAGCCCCAGCATTTT.

This clonotype has only a few counts. The J gene is TRBJ1-2, the V gene TRBV6-5; D call uncertain. CDR1 is MNHEY, CDR2 SVGAGI, per germline. V dropped 6 bases and J dropped 3 bases, with 11 bases sitting between them. This CDR3 contains 13 residues. The CDR3 protein is CASSPGSYYGYTF. The CDR3 DNA is TGTGCCAGCAGCCCTGGTAGCTACTATGGCTACACCTTC.

The V gene is TRBV24-1, the J gene TRBJ2-2; the D gene is possibly TRBD1 (5 bases). From germline, CDR1 is KGHDR and CDR2 SFDVKD. The CDR3 has 13 amino acids. V dropped 9 bases and J dropped 4 bases, with 11 bases sitting between them. Here the CDR3 reads CATRRGSTGELFF. As DNA, the CDR3 is TGTGCCACCCGTAGGGGATCCACCGGGGAGCTGTTTTTT.

This clonotype occurred a few times. This sequence joins TRBV2 and TRBJ2-3; TRBD1 matches at 9 bases. The junction had 6 bases not matched to a gene; V was cut back by 7 bases and J by 4 bases. The CDR3 loop spans 14 amino acids. The V gene's germline CDR1 is SNHLY and CDR2 FYNNEI. The CDR3: CASKARQGADTQYF. CDR3 in DNA: TGTGCCAGCAAGGCACGACAGGGGGCAGATACGCAGTATTTT. Looking up the rest from reference TRBV2 and TRBJ2-3 gives the full variable domain: EPEVTQTPSHQVTQMGQEVILRCVPISNHLYFYWYRQILGQKVEFLVSFYNNEISEKSEIFDDQFSVERPDGSNFTLKIRSTKLEDSAMYFCASKARQGADTQYFGPGTRLTVL.

The chain recombines TRBV15 with TRBJ2-3; 12 nucleotides match TRBD2. The V gene's germline CDR1 is LNHNV and CDR2 YYDKDF (reference sequence). The V and J ends lost 1 base and 4 bases, in that order; junction bases with no gene match: 6. This CDR3 spans 17 amino acids. The CDR3 DNA follows: TGTGCCACCAGCAGAGGACACCGACTAGCGGGGGCAGATACGCAGTATTTT. Encoded protein: CATSRGHRLAGADTQYF. The full variable domain, completed using reference TRBV15 and TRBJ2-3, is DAMVIQNPRYQVTQFGKPVTLSCSQTLNHNVMYWYQQKSSQAPKLLFHYYDKDFNNEADTPDNFQSRRPNTSFCFLDIRSPGLGDTAMYLCATSRGHRLAGADTQYFGPGTRLTVL.

This clonotype was counted only a few times. The chain employs TRBV4-1 and TRBJ1-4, with TRBD1 matching 10 bases. The CDR3 totals 16 residues. Trimming took 0 bases from V and 8 from J; bases not matched to a gene: 6. Germline values: CDR1 MGHRA, CDR2 YSYEKL. CDR3 residues: CASSQDDRGRREKLFF. CDR3 nucleotides: TGCGCCAGCAGCCAAGACGACAGGGGGCGTAGAGAAAAACTGTTTTTT.

The genes are TRBV7-9 and TRBJ1-1; D may be TRBD1 (5 bases). There are 14 residues in the CDR3. Between the trimmed V and J ends, which lost 7 bases and 5 bases, there was a span of 17 bases. Germline CDR1 reads SEHNR; CDR2 reads FQNEAQ (reference sequence). The CDR3 protein is CASTPGRVETEAFF. DNA for the CDR3: TGTGCCAGCACCCCAGGCAGGGTGGAAACTGAAGCTTTCTTT. Looking up the rest from reference TRBV7-9 and TRBJ1-1 gives the full variable domain: DTGVSQNPRHKITKRGQNVTFRCDPISEHNRLYWYRQTLGQGPEFLTYFQNEAQLEKSRLLSDRFSAERPKGSFSTLEIQRTEQGDSAMYLCASTPGRVETEAFFGQGTRLTVV.

This clonotype was seen more than once but under ten times. The chain employs TRBV7-2 and TRBJ2-1; the D gene could be TRBD1 or TRBD2 (5 bases each). The CDR3 has 16 residues. Germline V CDR1 and CDR2: SGHTA, FQGNSA. V shed 2 bases and J shed 2 bases, with 13 bases lying between them. The CDR3 DNA reads as TGTGCCAGCAGCTTACCCGAGAGAGGGGCCTACAATGAGCAGTTCTTC. Protein sequence: CASSLPERGAYNEQFF.

This clonotype was detected a few times. This chain uses TRBV6-1 with TRBJ2-7; TRBD1 might be the D (5 bases). Trimming pared 8 bases from V and 1 base from J, leaving 12 bases between. Per the germline V gene, CDR1 is MNHNS and CDR2 is SASEGT. The CDR3 spans 13 residues. Written as DNA, the CDR3 is TGTGCCAGCGCCCCGACAGCTTCCTACGAGCAGTACTTC. It codes for CASAPTASYEQYF.

This clonotype was detected only a few times. CDR3 nucleotides: TGTGCCAGCAGCGGAGGTAGCGGGGTTCTCTCTGAGCAGTTCTTC. It codes for CASSGGSGVLSEQFF. This chain joins TRBV9 and TRBJ2-1; 8 nucleotides agree with TRBD2. Germline V gene data show CDR1 as SGDLS and CDR2 as YYNGEE. V dropped 3 bases and J dropped 9; count of bases not matched to a gene: 11. The CDR3 is made up of 15 amino acids.

The gene calls are TRBV7-9 and TRBJ1-5; D uncertain. Trimming removed 4 bases from V and 5 bases from J, with 15 bases in between. The germline CDR1 and CDR2 sequences are SEHNR and FQNEAQ (reference sequence). The CDR3 runs to 15 residues. This CDR3 is CASSYTAGTDQPQHF. DNA of the CDR3: TGTGCCAGCAGCTACACGGCGGGTACAGATCAGCCCCAGCATTTT. The variable domain in full, completed from reference TRBV7-9 and TRBJ1-5, reads DTGVSQNPRHKITKRGQNVTFRCDPISEHNRLYWYRQTLGQGPEFLTYFQNEAQLEKSRLLSDRFSAERPKGSFSTLEIQRTEQGDSAMYLCASSYTAGTDQPQHFGDGTRLSIL.

The gene calls are TRBV5-1 and TRBJ2-3; 7 bases are a match to TRBD1. The V and J ends lost 6 bases and 5 bases, in that order; junction bases with no gene match: 6. This CDR3 is built from 13 residues. The germline V gene has CDR1 SGHRS and CDR2 YFSETQ. CDR3 protein: CASTNQGVDTQYF. The DNA for the CDR3 is TGCGCCAGCACAAATCAGGGGGTAGATACGCAGTATTTT.

The chain combines TRBV20-1 with TRBJ2-7, with TRBD1 matching 7 bases. This CDR3 comprises 15 residues. The germline gives CDR1 DFQATT, CDR2 SNEGSKA (reference sequence). After removal of 0 bases from V and 3 bases from J, the junction contained 8 bases not matched to a gene. In nucleotides, the CDR3 is TGCAGTGCTAGAGATAGCACAGGGGAAGGCTACGAGCAGTACGTC. This gives the protein CSARDSTGEGYEQYV.

This clonotype was picked up many times. The CDR3 region is CASSRTGGSSYEQYF. The CDR3 DNA reads as TGCGCCAGCAGCAGAACAGGGGGGTCCTCCTACGAGCAGTACTTC. The chain couples TRBV5-1 to TRBJ2-7, with 8 bases lining up with TRBD1. Germline loops: CDR1 SGHRS, CDR2 YFSETQ. Unmatched junction bases numbered 6, after V lost 4 bases and J lost 0 bases. The CDR3 spans 15 residues.

The chain combines TRBV27 with TRBJ1-1; possible D gene TRBD1, 5 bases. Looked up from germline, CDR1 is MNHEY and CDR2 is SMNVEV (reference sequence). The CDR3 extends over 15 amino acids. With 4 bases removed from V and 1 base from J, the gap between germline ends came to 13 bases. The CDR3 DNA is TGTGCCAGCAGTTATGGGACCCTGGGGAACACTGAAGCTTTCTTT. It specifies CASSYGTLGNTEAFF.